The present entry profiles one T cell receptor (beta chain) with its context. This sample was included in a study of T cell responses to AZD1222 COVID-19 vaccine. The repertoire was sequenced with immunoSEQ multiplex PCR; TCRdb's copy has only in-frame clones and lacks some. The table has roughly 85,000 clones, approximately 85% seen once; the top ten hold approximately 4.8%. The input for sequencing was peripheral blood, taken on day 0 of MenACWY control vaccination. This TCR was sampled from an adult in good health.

The CDR3 loop reads CASSQRVGETQYF. Written as DNA, the CDR3 is TGTGCCAGCAGTCAAAGGGTAGGAGAGACCCAGTACTTC. The rearrangement joins TRBV27 to TRBJ2-5; D gene uncertain. V was cut by 5 bases and J by 4 bases, with 11 bases left in between. CDR1 and CDR2 from the germline V gene are MNHEY and SMNVEV (reference sequence). The CDR3 length is 13 residues.